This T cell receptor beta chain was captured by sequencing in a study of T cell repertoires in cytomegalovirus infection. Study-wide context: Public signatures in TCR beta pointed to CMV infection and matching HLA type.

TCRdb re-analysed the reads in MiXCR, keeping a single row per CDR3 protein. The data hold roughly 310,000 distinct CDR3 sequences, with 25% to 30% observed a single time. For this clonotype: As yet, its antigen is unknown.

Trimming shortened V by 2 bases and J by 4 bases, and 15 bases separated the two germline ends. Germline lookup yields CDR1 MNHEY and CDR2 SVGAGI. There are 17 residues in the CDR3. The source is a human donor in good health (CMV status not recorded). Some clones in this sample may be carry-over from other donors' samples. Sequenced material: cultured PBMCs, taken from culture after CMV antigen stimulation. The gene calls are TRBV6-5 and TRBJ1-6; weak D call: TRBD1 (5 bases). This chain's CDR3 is CASSYEAGLNYNSPLHF. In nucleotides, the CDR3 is TGTGCCAGCAGTTACGAGGCGGGACTGAATTATAATTCACCCCTCCACTTT.